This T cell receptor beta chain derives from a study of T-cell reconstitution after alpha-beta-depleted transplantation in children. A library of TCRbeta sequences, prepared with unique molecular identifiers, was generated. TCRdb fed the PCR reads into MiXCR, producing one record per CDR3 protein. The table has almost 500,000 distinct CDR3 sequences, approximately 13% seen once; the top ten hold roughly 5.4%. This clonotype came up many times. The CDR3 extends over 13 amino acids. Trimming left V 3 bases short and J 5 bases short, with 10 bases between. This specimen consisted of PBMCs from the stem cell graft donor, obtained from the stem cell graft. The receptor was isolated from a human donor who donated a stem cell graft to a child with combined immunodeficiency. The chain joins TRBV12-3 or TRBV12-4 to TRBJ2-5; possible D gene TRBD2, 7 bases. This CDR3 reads CASSFGGRETQYF. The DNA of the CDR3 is TGTGCCAGCAGTTTCGGGGGGCGGGAGACCCAGTACTTC.